One sample yielded the 16 T cell receptor beta chains listed below, sequenced in a study of regulatory T cells in long-lasting Graves disease. Arm-PCR of CDR3 regions and iRepertoire HTBI primers were used to build TCR beta libraries. TCRdb re-called the multiplex PCR reads through MiXCR, storing one row per CDR3 protein. Here the sample spans roughly 450,000 distinct CDR3 sequences, approximately 23% being singletons. As for time point: persistent/refractory GD, antithyroid drugs over 5 years with positive TRAb. RNA isolated from PBMCs was used to make the TCR library. This material consisted of peripheral blood mononuclear cells (PBMCs), taken when the disease was refractory, from a patient treated with antithyroid drugs. These receptors were taken from a female donor with Graves disease.

The rearrangement joins TRBV5-4 to TRBJ2-5, with 10 bases lining up with TRBD1. This CDR3 has 15 amino acids. Per germline, CDR1 SGHNT and CDR2 YYREEE (reference sequence). Trimming at V came to 3 bases and at J to 5 bases, leaving 7 bases not matched to a gene. This CDR3 reads CASSSGTGVVETQYF. DNA of the CDR3: TGTGCCAGCAGCTCGGGGACAGGGGTTGTTGAGACCCAGTACTTC. Full variable domain (remainder filled in from reference TRBV5-4 and TRBJ2-5): ETGVTQSPTHLIKTRGQQVTLRCSSQSGHNTVSWYQQALGQGPQFIFQYYREEENGRGNFPPRFSGLQFPNYSSELNVNALELDDSALYLCASSSGTGVVETQYFGPGTRLLVL.

The rearrangement joins TRBV28 to TRBJ2-3; 9 nucleotides agree with TRBD2. Per the germline V gene, CDR1 is MDHEN and CDR2 is SYDVKM. After removal of 5 bases from V and 2 bases from J, the junction contained 5 bases not matched to a gene. The CDR3 runs 15 residues. The CDR3 loop reads CASSPAGGNTDTQYF. CDR3 nucleotide sequence: TGTGCCAGCAGTCCAGCGGGAGGTAACACAGATACGCAGTATTTT.

Concerning this clonotype itself: A much bigger clone sits one base away, suggesting this may be a read error. The chain recombines TRBV29-1 with TRBJ2-7, with D tentatively TRBD2 (5 bases). Germline assignment: CDR1 SQVTM and CDR2 ANQGSEA. V was pared by 0 bases and J by 6 bases, with 9 bases between. The CDR3 is made up of 12 amino acids. The CDR3 coding sequence is TGCAGCGTTGAAGAGGGAGAATGCGAGCAGTACTTC. It encodes CSVEEGECEQYF.

Many counts were recorded for this clonotype. The chain links TRBV12-3 or TRBV12-4 to TRBJ1-5; D is perhaps TRBD1 (5 bases). The germline V and J ends were trimmed by 2 bases and 7 bases, with 12 bases remaining between them. This CDR3 contains 14 residues. As DNA, the CDR3 is TGTGCCAGCAGTTTAATGGGGACTGGGCAGCCCCAGCATTTT. Amino acid sequence: CASSLMGTGQPQHF.

This clonotype was counted between two and nine times. V and J are TRBV6-2 or TRBV6-3 and TRBJ2-5, with TRBD2 matching 10 bases. This CDR3 comprises 16 residues. Germline V gene data show CDR1 as MNHEY and CDR2 as SVGEGT. Unmatched junction bases numbered 9, after V lost 5 bases and J lost 3 bases. DNA of the CDR3: TGTGCCAGCAGTAAGGGACTAGCGAGGAGCAAAGAGACCCAGTACTTC. Translated: CASSKGLARSKETQYF.

As concerns this clonotype: This sequence may be a read error, since a much larger clone differs from it by one base. The V call is TRBV12-3 or TRBV12-4, the J call TRBJ2-7; a possible D gene is TRBD2 (5 bases). V was trimmed by 1 base and J by 9 bases, leaving 13 bases between them. This CDR3 has 13 amino acids. CDR3 in DNA: TGTGCCAGCAGTTTAGGCTCAAGAGGAGGGCAGTACTTC. Protein: CASSLGSRGGQYF.

The table lists this clonotype with many counts. This chain uses TRBV5-1 with TRBJ1-1, with TRBD1 as a possible D gene (5 bases). CDR1 is SGHRS, CDR2 YFSETQ, per germline. V lost 2 bases and J 0 bases, leaving 8 bases between the germline ends. CDR3 length: 14 residues. Written as DNA, the CDR3 is TGCGCCAGCAGCTTTGACAGCATGAACACTGAAGCTTTCTTT. It codes for CASSFDSMNTEAFF.

The chain employs TRBV12-3 or TRBV12-4 and TRBJ1-2, with TRBD1 matching 7 bases. With 11 bases clipped from V and 4 bases from J, the junction kept 16 bases outside the gene matches. This CDR3 has 15 residues. CDR3 protein: CACGLTQGETYGYTF. The CDR3 DNA sequence: TGTGCCTGCGGTTTAACCCAGGGGGAGACCTATGGCTACACCTTC.

J is TRBJ2-7 and V is TRBV29-1; either TRBD1 or TRBD2 may fit D (5 bases each). The germline V gene encodes CDR1 SQVTM and CDR2 ANQGSEA. This CDR3 contains 13 residues. The germline V and J ends were trimmed by 6 bases and 6 bases, with 18 bases remaining between them. CDR3 loop: CSVFAWGMGEQYF. The CDR3 nucleotides are TGCAGCGTCTTCGCGTGGGGGATGGGCGAGCAGTACTTC.

This clonotype was counted at least ten times. This chain connects TRBV7-9 to TRBJ1-2; D remains ambiguous. V was shortened by 6 bases and J by 0 bases, with 8 bases between the two germline ends. From germline, CDR1 is SEHNR and CDR2 FQNEAQ (reference sequence). This CDR3 is 13 amino acids long. The DNA for the CDR3 is TGTGCCAGCAGTCCCGCAGCTAACTATGGCTACACCTTC. This codes for CASSPAANYGYTF.

This clonotype was observed many times. The V and J genes are TRBV2 and TRBJ1-2, with D tentatively TRBD1 (5 bases). Germline V CDR1 and CDR2: SNHLY, FYNNEI. V was trimmed by 7 bases and J by 3 bases, leaving 18 bases between them. This CDR3 spans 15 amino acids. This chain's CDR3 is CASTESGSVDYGYTF. For the CDR3, the DNA is TGTGCCAGCACCGAATCAGGGTCTGTGGACTATGGCTACACCTTC.

In its sample, this clonotype was seen many times. This chain links TRBV10-3 with TRBJ2-7; D remains unclear. This CDR3 region has 11 residues. V lost 5 bases to trimming and J lost 2 bases, with 4 bases between them. CDR1 ENHRY and CDR2 SYGVKD come from the germline V gene. This chain's CDR3 is CAISPAYEQYF. The DNA of the CDR3 is TGTGCCATCAGTCCGGCCTACGAGCAGTACTTC.

This clonotype was seen repeatedly, ten times or more. J is TRBJ1-4 and V is TRBV20-1; possibly TRBD1 for D (5 bases). V lost 5 bases and J 12 bases, leaving 16 bases between the germline ends. The germline gives CDR1 DFQATT, CDR2 SNEGSKA (reference sequence). The length of the CDR3 is 12 residues. The CDR3 DNA sequence: TGCAGTGCTGTGACAGCCTCGGAGGAACTGTTTTTT. Amino acid sequence: CSAVTASEELFF.

V is TRBV10-3 and J is TRBJ1-6; TRBD1 is a possible D gene (5 bases). The CDR3 consists of 14 residues. Germline values: CDR1 ENHRY, CDR2 SYGVKD. V shed 8 bases and J shed 5 bases, with 13 bases lying between them. This CDR3 reads CAIAVRGDNSPLHF. The CDR3 region has the DNA TGTGCCATCGCGGTAAGGGGAGATAATTCACCCCTCCACTTT.

This clonotype was counted a few times. This chain links TRBV11-2 with TRBJ2-1, with 9 nucleotides matching TRBD2. The ends lost 8 bases at V and 4 bases at J; junction bases unmatched: 12. The CDR3 covers 16 residues. CDR1 and CDR2 from the germline V gene are SGHAT and FQNNGV. CDR3 in DNA: TGTGCCAGCGGGCTAGCGGGGTCGGGGGTTTACAATGAGCAGTTCTTC. Protein product: CASGLAGSGVYNEQFF.

In this sample, this clonotype turned up many times. This chain links TRBV2 with TRBJ2-5; 7 bases align to TRBD1. The V gene's germline CDR1 is SNHLY and CDR2 FYNNEI. The CDR3 contains 15 residues. The junction had 11 bases not matched to a gene; V was cut back by 1 base and J by 9 bases. CDR3 sequence (DNA): TGTGCCAGCAGTGAAGAAGGGGGCCGGGTACTAGCCCAGTACTTC. Protein sequence: CASSEEGGRVLAQYF.